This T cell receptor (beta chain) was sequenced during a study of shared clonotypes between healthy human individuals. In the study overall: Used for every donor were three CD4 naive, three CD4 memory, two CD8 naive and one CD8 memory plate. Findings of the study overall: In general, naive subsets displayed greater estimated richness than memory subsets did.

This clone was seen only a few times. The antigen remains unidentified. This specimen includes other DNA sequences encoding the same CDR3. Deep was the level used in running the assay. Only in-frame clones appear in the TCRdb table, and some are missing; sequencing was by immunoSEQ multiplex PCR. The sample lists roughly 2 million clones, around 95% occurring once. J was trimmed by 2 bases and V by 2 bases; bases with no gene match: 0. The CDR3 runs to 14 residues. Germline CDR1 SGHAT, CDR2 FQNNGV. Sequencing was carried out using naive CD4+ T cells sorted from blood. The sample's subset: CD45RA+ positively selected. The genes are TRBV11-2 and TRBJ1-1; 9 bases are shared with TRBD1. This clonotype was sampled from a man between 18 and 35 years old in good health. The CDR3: CASSLTGGNTEAFF. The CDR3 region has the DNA TGTGCCAGCAGCTTAACAGGGGGCAACACTGAAGCTTTCTTT.